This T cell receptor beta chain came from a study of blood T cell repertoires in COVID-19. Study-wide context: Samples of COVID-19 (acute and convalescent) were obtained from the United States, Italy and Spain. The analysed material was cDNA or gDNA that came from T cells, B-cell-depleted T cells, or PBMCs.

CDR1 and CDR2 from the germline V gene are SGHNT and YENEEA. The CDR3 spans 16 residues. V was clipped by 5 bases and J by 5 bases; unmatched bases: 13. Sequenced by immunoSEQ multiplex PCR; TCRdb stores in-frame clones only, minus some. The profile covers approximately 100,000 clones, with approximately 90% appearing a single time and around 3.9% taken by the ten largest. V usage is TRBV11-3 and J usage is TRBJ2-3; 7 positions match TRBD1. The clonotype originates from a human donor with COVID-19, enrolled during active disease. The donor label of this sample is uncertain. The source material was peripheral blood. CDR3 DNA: TGTGCCAGCAGCGCCACAGGGGAATGGCATCAAGATACGCAGTATTTT. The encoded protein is CASSATGEWHQDTQYF.